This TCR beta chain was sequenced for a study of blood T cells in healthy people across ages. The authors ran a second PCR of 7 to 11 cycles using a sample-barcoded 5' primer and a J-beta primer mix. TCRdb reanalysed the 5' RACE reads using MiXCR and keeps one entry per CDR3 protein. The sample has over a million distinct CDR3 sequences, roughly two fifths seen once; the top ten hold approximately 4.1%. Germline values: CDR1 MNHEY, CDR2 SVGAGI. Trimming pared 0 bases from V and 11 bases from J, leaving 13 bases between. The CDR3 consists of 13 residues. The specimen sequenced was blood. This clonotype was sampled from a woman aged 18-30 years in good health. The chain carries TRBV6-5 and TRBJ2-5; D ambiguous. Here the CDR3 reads CASSYSELNEQYF. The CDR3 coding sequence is TGTGCCAGCAGTTACTCGGAACTGAATGAGCAGTACTTC.